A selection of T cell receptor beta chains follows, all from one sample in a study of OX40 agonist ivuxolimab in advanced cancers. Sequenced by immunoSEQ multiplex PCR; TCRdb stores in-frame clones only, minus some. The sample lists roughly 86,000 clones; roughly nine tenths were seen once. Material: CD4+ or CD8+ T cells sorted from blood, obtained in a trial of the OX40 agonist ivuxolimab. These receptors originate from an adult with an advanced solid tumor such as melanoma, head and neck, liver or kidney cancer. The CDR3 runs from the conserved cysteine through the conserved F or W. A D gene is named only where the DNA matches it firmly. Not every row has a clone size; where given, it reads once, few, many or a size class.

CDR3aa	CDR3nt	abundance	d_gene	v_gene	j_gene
CATRSPVNYGYTF	TGTGCCACCCGGAGCCCGGTAAACTATGGCTACACCTTC	-	-	TRBV6-4	TRBJ1-2
CASTPPEGNARNEQFF	TGTGCCAGCACCCCCCCAGAGGGTAATGCACGCAATGAGCAGTTCTTC	-	-	TRBV6-6	TRBJ2-1
CASRPYSGNQPQHF	TGTGCCAGCAGACCCTACAGTGGCAATCAGCCCCAGCATTTT	-	-	TRBV2	TRBJ1-5
CASSRLDRGDYGYTF	TGCGCCAGCAGCCGCCTAGACCGAGGGGACTATGGCTACACCTTC	-	-	TRBV4-1	TRBJ1-2
CASSPYGLAGVEQYF	TGTGCCAGCAGCCCGTACGGACTAGCGGGGGTCGAGCAGTACTTC	-	TRBD2	TRBV4-2	TRBJ2-7
CASRPLAGGLYTQYF	TGTGCCAGCAGGCCCCTCGCGGGGGGACTCTATACGCAGTATTTT	-	TRBD2	TRBV6-5	TRBJ2-3
CASNRGTSSYEQYF	TGTGCCAGTAACAGGGGGACTAGTAGCTACGAGCAGTACTTC	-	-	TRBV21-1	TRBJ2-7
CASSRPVATQYF	TGTGCCAGCAGTCGCCCAGTAGCGACCCAGTACTTC	-	-	TRBV28	TRBJ2-5
CASSLGGTPTGELFF	TGTGCCAGCAGCTTGGGGGGAACACCGACCGGGGAGCTGTTTTTT	-	-	TRBV5-8	TRBJ2-2
CATSRVRETQYF	TGTGCCACCAGCAGAGTCCGGGAGACCCAGTACTTC	-	-	TRBV15	TRBJ2-5
CASRSPGQNSPLHF	TGTGCCAGCAGATCCCCGGGACAGAATTCACCCCTCCACTTT	-	TRBD1	TRBV6-5	TRBJ1-6
CATSLGLAGGTDTQYF	TGTGCCACCAGTCTTGGACTAGCGGGAGGGACAGATACGCAGTATTTT	-	TRBD2	TRBV15	TRBJ2-3
CASTGGYEQYF	TGTGCCAGCACCGGGGGATACGAGCAGTACTTC	-	-	TRBV7-9	TRBJ2-7
CASSEGQINSYEQYF	TGTGCCAGCAGTGAAGGGCAGATCAACTCCTACGAGCAGTACTTC	-	-	TRBV6-1	TRBJ2-7
CASSEMSNQPQHF	TGTGCCAGCAGTGAAATGAGCAATCAGCCCCAGCATTTT	-	-	TRBV6-1	TRBJ1-5
CASSYSHTEAFF	TGTGCCAGCAGTTACTCCCACACTGAAGCTTTCTTT	-	-	TRBV6-6	TRBJ1-1
CASSQGWDRASNEQFF	TGCGCCAGCAGCCAAGGTTGGGACAGGGCGAGCAATGAGCAGTTCTTC	-	TRBD1	TRBV4-1	TRBJ2-1
CASSLGLGKGEGTDTQYF	TGTGCCAGCAGTTTGGGCCTTGGAAAGGGGGAGGGCACAGATACGCAGTATTTT	-	-	TRBV28	TRBJ2-3
CASSLVMQSRPAFF	TGTGCCAGCAGCTTGGTAATGCAGAGTCGCCCTGCTTTCTTT	once	-	TRBV5-5	TRBJ1-1
CASSPGTEGQPQHF	TGTGCCAGCAGCCCCGGGACAGAGGGTCAGCCCCAGCATTTT	-	TRBD1	TRBV6-4	TRBJ1-5
CASGLERGPQETQYF	TGTGCTAGTGGTTTGGAGCGGGGGCCCCAAGAGACCCAGTACTTC	-	TRBD2	TRBV12-5	TRBJ2-5
CAWGGGYEQYF	TGTGCCTGGGGGGGTGGGTACGAGCAGTACTTC	-	-	TRBV30	TRBJ2-7
CASSITPFSHEQYF	TGTGCCAGTAGTATAACCCCTTTCTCCCACGAGCAGTACTTC	-	-	TRBV19	TRBJ2-7
CASSLGGAKNEQYF	TGTGCCAGCAGTTTAGGAGGGGCCAAAAACGAGCAGTACTTC	-	-	TRBV28	TRBJ2-7
CASSSPHVPPYEQYF	TGTGCCAGCAGCTCCCCGCACGTCCCTCCCTACGAGCAGTACTTC	-	-	TRBV7-6	TRBJ2-7
CASGLSNYGYTF	TGTGCCAGCGGGCTATCGAACTATGGCTACACCTTC	-	-	TRBV27	TRBJ1-2
CASGLYPVDTQYF	TGTGCCAGCGGGCTATACCCTGTTGATACGCAGTATTTT	-	-	TRBV9	TRBJ2-3
CASSLQGFTYF	TGTGCCAGCAGCCTACAGGGTTTCACATATTTT	once	-	TRBV28	TRBJ1-3
CASSIMGTGREDGYTF	TGTGCCAGCAGTATCATGGGAACAGGGCGAGAAGATGGCTACACCTTC	-	-	TRBV27	TRBJ1-2
CASSLRATVGYGYTF	TGTGCCAGCAGCTTGAGGGCAACCGTGGGCTATGGCTACACCTTC	-	-	TRBV5-4	TRBJ1-2
CATSRGQGRDTEAFF	TGTGCCACCAGCAGAGGACAGGGGAGGGACACTGAAGCTTTCTTT	-	TRBD1	TRBV15	TRBJ1-1
CASSPRTSGASYNEQFF	TGCGCCAGCAGCCCGAGAACTAGCGGGGCATCCTACAATGAGCAGTTCTTC	-	TRBD2	TRBV5-1	TRBJ2-1
CASRGPGASTDTQYF	TGTGCCAGCAGGGGGCCAGGGGCCAGCACAGATACGCAGTATTTT	once	-	TRBV28	TRBJ2-3
CASSYLARTQETQYF	TGCGCCAGCAGCTATCTAGCCCGAACCCAAGAGACCCAGTACTTC	-	-	TRBV5-1	TRBJ2-5
CASSSPGTGSTEQYF	TGTGCCAGCAGTTCGCCCGGGACAGGGTCCACCGAGCAGTACTTC	-	TRBD1	TRBV28	TRBJ2-7
CSVARDGLPDTQYF	TGCAGCGTAGCACGGGACGGTCTGCCAGATACGCAGTATTTT	-	-	TRBV29-1	TRBJ2-3
CASRFDRGSGNTIYF	TGTGCCAGCAGATTCGACAGGGGTTCCGGAAACACCATATATTTT	-	TRBD1	TRBV5-7	TRBJ1-3
CATSRDFRQGSTGELFF	TGTGCCACCAGCAGAGATTTTCGACAGGGATCCACCGGGGAGCTGTTTTTT	-	TRBD1	TRBV15	TRBJ2-2
CASSLLWDRGKHEQYF	TGTGCCAGCAGCTTATTGTGGGACAGGGGGAAACACGAGCAGTACTTC	-	TRBD1	TRBV7-2	TRBJ2-7
CAWGRWGGYGYTF	TGTGCCTGGGGAAGATGGGGCGGCTATGGCTACACCTTC	once	-	TRBV30	TRBJ1-2
CASSQDRAYEQYF	TGCGCCAGCAGCCAGGACAGGGCCTACGAGCAGTACTTC	-	TRBD1	TRBV5-1	TRBJ2-7
CASSVSENYGYTF	TGTGCCAGCAGTGTGTCAGAAAACTATGGCTACACCTTC	-	-	TRBV6-4	TRBJ1-2
CASSIELFSTDTQYF	TGTGCCAGTAGTATAGAACTGTTTAGCACAGATACGCAGTATTTT	-	-	TRBV19	TRBJ2-3
CASSLDGDTEAFF	TGTGCCAGCAGCTTAGATGGGGACACTGAAGCTTTCTTT	-	-	TRBV11-3	TRBJ1-1
CASSERYLGGPGSGNTIYF	TGTGCCAGCAGTGAAAGGTACCTCGGGGGTCCGGGCTCTGGAAACACCATATATTTT	-	-	TRBV6-1	TRBJ1-3
CAWGPGQEYQPQHF	TGTGCCTGGGGGCCGGGACAGGAGTATCAGCCCCAGCATTTT	-	TRBD1	TRBV30	TRBJ1-5
CASSPPGTGWTEAFF	TGCGCCAGCAGCCCCCCAGGGACAGGGTGGACTGAAGCTTTCTTT	-	TRBD1	TRBV5-1	TRBJ1-1
CASSSPLETSVSETQYF	TGTGCCAGCAGTTCCCCCCTGGAGACTAGCGTTTCAGAGACCCAGTACTTC	-	TRBD2	TRBV28	TRBJ2-5
CASSDVAYEQYF	TGTGCCAGTAGTGATGTAGCCTACGAGCAGTACTTC	-	-	TRBV19	TRBJ2-7
CASSQDSTDTQYF	TGCGCCAGCAGCCAAGACAGCACAGATACGCAGTATTTT	-	-	TRBV4-1	TRBJ2-3
CASGLVLSSGGHEQYF	TGTGCTAGTGGTTTGGTCCTCTCTAGCGGGGGCCACGAGCAGTACTTC	-	TRBD2	TRBV12-5	TRBJ2-7
CASRRQEGGQPQHF	TGTGCCAGCAGGCGACAGGAGGGGGGCCAGCCCCAGCATTTT	-	-	TRBV2	TRBJ1-5
CASRSLQGSSYNEQFF	TGTGCCAGCCGATCCTTACAGGGGAGCTCCTACAATGAGCAGTTCTTC	-	TRBD1	TRBV6-6	TRBJ2-1
CASSFRQNTEAFF	TGTGCCAGCAGCTTTCGACAGAACACTGAAGCTTTCTTT	-	-	TRBV11-3	TRBJ1-1
CASRRGAGVNTQYF	TGTGCCAGCCGAAGAGGGGCAGGGGTGAATACGCAGTATTTT	-	-	TRBV28	TRBJ2-3
CASSQDHPRQGGTEAFF	TGCGCCAGCAGCCAAGATCACCCGCGGCAGGGTGGCACTGAAGCTTTCTTT	-	-	TRBV4-1	TRBJ1-1
CASSFNSGTGNYQPQHF	TGTGCCAGTAGTTTCAATTCCGGGACAGGGAATTATCAGCCCCAGCATTTT	-	TRBD1	TRBV19	TRBJ1-5
CAWSAPRQVNEKLFF	TGTGCCTGGAGTGCCCCGAGACAGGTTAATGAAAAACTGTTTTTT	-	-	TRBV30	TRBJ1-4
CASSSDHIGTDTQYF	TGTGCCAGCAGTTCGGACCATATTGGCACAGATACGCAGTATTTT	-	-	TRBV2	TRBJ2-3
CASSPFPGQGRTYEQYF	TGCGCCAGCAGCCCCTTCCCCGGACAGGGACGGACCTACGAGCAGTACTTC	-	TRBD1	TRBV5-1	TRBJ2-7